This T cell receptor beta chain was recovered during a study of graft-versus-host responses after intestinal transplantation. For the study at large: Isolated intestinal, liver-intestinal, or multivisceral transplants were what recipients had. The recipients all started with anti-thymocyte globulin induction and then took tacrolimus and steroids for 2 to 3 years. Study findings and constraints: Graft-donor T cell macrochimerism in patients accompanied high graft-versus-host to host-versus-graft clonal ratios in allografts. Recipient-marrow GvH clones were detected, some having first appeared in ileum or blood.

The assay was immunoSEQ multiplex PCR, and TCRdb's table has in-frame clones only and misses some. The repertoire has about 13,000 clones, around 69% of them found once; the top ten carry roughly 7.7%. This clone appeared a single time. Its antigen is not identified. Germline V gives CDR1 MNHEY, CDR2 SMNVEV (reference sequence). The CDR3 length is 19 residues. The junction had 16 bases not matched to a gene; V was cut back by 4 bases and J by 3 bases. Tissue processing of the graft released intraepithelial and lamina propria lymphocytes from it. This sequence joins TRBV27 and TRBJ2-1; 9 bases fit TRBD1. The source of this sequence is a human patient who received an intestinal transplant, so some T cells may come from the graft donor. Source: ileum tissue, taken 16 days after intestinal transplant. CDR3 DNA: TGTGCCAGCAGTTCACACCACAACGGACAGGGGAGCTACTACAATGAGCAGTTCTTC. It specifies CASSSHHNGQGSYYNEQFF.